This record looks at one T cell receptor (beta chain) sequence and its context. As processed by the authors: Quantification of nucleated cells was approximated via reference gene primer amplification. Clones were read by immunoSEQ multiplex PCR, and TCRdb kept only the in-frame ones, dropping some. From that table come the V and J calls and clone size; the DNA was used to work out D and trimming. The sample comprises some 420,000 clones, 80% to 90% of which are singletons, and 1.1% rests with the top ten. The entry originates in a study of blood T cell repertoires in COVID-19. This CDR3 comprises 13 residues. CDR1 and CDR2 (germline): LNHDA, SQIVND (reference sequence). The V end lost 6 bases, the J end lost 3 bases, and 9 bases lay between the germline ends.

The rearrangement links TRBV19 to TRBJ1-3; perhaps TRBD1 as D (6 bases). The TCR sequence derives from a man aged 25-40 years who had recovered from COVID-19. Source material: PBMCs or T cells enriched from blood (not recorded which). CDR3 DNA sequence: TGTGCCAGTAGACAGGGCAATGGAAACACCATATATTTT. Translation gives CASRQGNGNTIYF.